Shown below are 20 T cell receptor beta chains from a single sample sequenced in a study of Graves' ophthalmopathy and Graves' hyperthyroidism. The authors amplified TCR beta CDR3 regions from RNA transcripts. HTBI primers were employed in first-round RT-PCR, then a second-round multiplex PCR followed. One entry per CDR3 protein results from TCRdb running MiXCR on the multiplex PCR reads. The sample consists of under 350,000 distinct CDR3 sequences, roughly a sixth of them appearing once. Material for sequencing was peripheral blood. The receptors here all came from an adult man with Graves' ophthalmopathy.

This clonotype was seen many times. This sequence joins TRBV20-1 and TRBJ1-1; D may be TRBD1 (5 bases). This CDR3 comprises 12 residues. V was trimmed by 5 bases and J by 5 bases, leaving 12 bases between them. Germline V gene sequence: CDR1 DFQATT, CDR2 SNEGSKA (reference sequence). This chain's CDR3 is CSAGRVATEAFF. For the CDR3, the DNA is TGCAGTGCTGGCAGGGTGGCGACTGAAGCTTTCTTT.

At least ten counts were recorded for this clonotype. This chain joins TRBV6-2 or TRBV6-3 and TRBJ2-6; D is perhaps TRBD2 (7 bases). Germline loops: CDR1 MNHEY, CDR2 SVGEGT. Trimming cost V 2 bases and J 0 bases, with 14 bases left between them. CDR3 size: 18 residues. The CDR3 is CASSYLRGATSGANVLTF. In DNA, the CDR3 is TGTGCCAGCAGTTACCTCCGGGGGGCTACCTCTGGGGCCAACGTCCTGACTTTC.

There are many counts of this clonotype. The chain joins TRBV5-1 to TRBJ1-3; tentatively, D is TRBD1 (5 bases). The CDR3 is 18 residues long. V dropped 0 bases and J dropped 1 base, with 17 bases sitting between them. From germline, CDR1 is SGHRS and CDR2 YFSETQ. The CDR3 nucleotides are TGCGCCAGCAGCTTGGTCGTTGGGGGACGCCCTTCTGGAAACACCATATATTTT. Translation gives CASSLVVGGRPSGNTIYF.

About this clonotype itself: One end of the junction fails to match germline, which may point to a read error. CDR3 sequence (DNA): TGTGCCAGCAGTCGCAGTAGAGGGGGCCAAATAATGGAGACTCAGTACTTC. Protein: CASSRSRGGQIMETQYF. The J gene is TRBJ2-5, the V gene TRBV6-1, with 7 nucleotides matching TRBD1. The CDR3 loop spans 17 amino acids. In germline, CDR1 is MNHNS, CDR2 SASEGT.

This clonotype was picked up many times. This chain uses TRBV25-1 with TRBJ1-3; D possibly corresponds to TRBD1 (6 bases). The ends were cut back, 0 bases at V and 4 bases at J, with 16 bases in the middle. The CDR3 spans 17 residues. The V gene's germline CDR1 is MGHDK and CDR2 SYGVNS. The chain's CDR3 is CASSEYLVGGRGNTIYF. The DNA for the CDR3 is TGTGCCAGCAGTGAATATCTGGTCGGGGGCCGCGGAAACACCATATATTTT. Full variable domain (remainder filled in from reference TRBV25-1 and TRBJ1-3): EADIYQTPRYLVIGTGKKITLECSQTMGHDKMYWYQQDPGMELHLIHYSYGVNSTEKGDLSSESTVSRIRTEHFPLTLESARPSHTSQYLCASSEYLVGGRGNTIYFGEGSWLTVV.

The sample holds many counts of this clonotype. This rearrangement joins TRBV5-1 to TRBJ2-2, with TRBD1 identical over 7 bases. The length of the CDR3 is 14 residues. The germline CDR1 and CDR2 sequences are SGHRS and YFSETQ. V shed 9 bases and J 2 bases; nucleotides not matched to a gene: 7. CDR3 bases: TGCGCCACCGGCGGACAGGACAACACCGGGGAGCTGTTTTTT. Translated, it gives CATGGQDNTGELFF.

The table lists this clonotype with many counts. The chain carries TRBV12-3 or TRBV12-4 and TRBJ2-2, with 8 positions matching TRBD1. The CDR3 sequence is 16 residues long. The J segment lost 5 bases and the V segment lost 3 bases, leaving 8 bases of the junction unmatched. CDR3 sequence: CASSFSQGARTGELFF. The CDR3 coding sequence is TGTGCCAGCAGTTTTAGCCAGGGGGCGCGGACCGGGGAGCTGTTTTTT.

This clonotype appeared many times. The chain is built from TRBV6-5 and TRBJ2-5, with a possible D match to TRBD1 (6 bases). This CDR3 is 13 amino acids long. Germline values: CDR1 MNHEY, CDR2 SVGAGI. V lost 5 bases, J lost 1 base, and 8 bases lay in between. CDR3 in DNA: TGTGCCAGCAGTCGGGACACCCAAGAGACCCAGTACTTC. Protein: CASSRDTQETQYF.

The CDR3 DNA reads as TGTGCCAGCAGTTCCTCGACAGAGAACACTGAAGCTTTCTTT. Translated: CASSSSTENTEAFF. The gene calls are TRBV27 and TRBJ1-1; D perhaps matches TRBD1 (5 bases). The CDR3 has 14 residues. The V end lost 4 bases, the J end lost 1 base, and 10 bases lay between the germline ends. Looked up from germline, CDR1 is MNHEY and CDR2 is SMNVEV (reference sequence).

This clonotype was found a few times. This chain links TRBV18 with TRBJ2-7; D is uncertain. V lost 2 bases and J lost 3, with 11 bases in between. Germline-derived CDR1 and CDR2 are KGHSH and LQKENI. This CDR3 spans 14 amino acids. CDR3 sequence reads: CASSPKGMGYEQYF. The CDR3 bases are TGTGCCAGCTCACCAAAGGGTATGGGCTACGAGCAGTACTTC.

CDR3: CASSLDSGGNYEQYF. The CDR3 DNA is TGTGCCAGCAGCTTAGATAGCGGGGGAAACTACGAGCAGTACTTC. The chain has TRBV13 and TRBJ2-7; 9 nucleotides match TRBD2. V shed 1 base and J 3 bases; nucleotides not matched to a gene: 4. The CDR3 has 15 amino acids. The germline V gene has CDR1 PRHDT and CDR2 FYEKMQ (reference sequence).

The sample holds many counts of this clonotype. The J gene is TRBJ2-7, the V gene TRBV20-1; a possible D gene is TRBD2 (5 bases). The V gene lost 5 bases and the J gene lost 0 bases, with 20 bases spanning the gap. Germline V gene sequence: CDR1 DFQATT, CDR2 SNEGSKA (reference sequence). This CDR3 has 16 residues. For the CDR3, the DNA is TGCAGTGCTTATCAAACGGGGTCCTCCATCTCCTACGAGCAGTACTTC. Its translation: CSAYQTGSSISYEQYF.

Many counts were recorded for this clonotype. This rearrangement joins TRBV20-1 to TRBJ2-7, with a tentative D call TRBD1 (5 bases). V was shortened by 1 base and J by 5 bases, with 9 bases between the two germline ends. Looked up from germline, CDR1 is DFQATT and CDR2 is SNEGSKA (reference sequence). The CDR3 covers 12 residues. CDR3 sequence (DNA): TGCAGTGCTAGAGGGAGCAGGGACGAGCAGTACTTC. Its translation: CSARGSRDEQYF.

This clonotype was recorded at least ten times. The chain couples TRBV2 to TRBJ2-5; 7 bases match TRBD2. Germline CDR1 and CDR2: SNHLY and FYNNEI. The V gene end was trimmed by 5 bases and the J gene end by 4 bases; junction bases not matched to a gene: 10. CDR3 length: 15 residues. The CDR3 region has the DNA TGTGCCAGCAGTTTTCGGGACTATAGCCCAGAGACCCAGTACTTC. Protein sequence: CASSFRDYSPETQYF.

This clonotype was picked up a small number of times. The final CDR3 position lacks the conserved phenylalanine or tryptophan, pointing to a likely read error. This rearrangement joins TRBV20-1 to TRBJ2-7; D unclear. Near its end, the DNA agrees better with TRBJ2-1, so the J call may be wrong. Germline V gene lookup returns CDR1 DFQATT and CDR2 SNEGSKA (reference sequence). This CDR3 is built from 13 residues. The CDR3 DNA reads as TGCAGTGCTCCCCACCAGGTAACCTACGAGCAGTTCCTC. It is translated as CSAPHQVTYEQFL.

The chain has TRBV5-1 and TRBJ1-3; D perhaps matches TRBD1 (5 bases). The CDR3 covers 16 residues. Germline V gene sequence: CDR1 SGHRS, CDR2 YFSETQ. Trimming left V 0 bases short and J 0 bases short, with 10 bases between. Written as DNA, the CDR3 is TGCGCCAGCAGCTTGGTGGGACGGTACTCTGGAAACACCATATATTTT. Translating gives CASSLVGRYSGNTIYF.

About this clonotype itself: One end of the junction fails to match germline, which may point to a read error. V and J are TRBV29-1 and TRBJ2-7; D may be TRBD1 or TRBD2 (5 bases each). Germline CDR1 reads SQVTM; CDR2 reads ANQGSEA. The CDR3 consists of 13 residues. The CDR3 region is CSVDSSTDYEQCF. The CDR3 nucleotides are TGCAGCGTAGACAGCAGTACAGACTACGAGCAGTGCTTC.

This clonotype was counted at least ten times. CDR3 sequence (DNA): TGTGCCAGCAGAGACAGGTTTACTGAAGCTTTCTTT. Translation: CASRDRFTEAFF. The chain joins TRBV27 to TRBJ1-1; a possible D gene is TRBD1 (6 bases). The V and J ends lost 6 bases and 5 bases respectively, with 10 bases between them. The CDR3 has 12 residues. Germline assignment: CDR1 MNHEY and CDR2 SMNVEV (reference sequence).

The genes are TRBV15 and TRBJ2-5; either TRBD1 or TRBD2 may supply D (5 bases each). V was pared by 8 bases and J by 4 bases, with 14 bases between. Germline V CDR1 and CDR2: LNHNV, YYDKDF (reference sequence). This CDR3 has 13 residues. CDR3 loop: CATGGPQGETQYF. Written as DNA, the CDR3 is TGTGCCACCGGGGGACCCCAAGGAGAGACCCAGTACTTC.

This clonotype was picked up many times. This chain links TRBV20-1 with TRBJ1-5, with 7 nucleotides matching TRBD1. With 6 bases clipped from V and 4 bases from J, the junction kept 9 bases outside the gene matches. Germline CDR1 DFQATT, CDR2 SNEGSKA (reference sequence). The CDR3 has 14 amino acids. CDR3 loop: CSAGAGQRNQPQHF. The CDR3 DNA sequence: TGCAGTGCCGGGGCGGGACAGAGAAATCAGCCCCAGCATTTT.